This TCR beta chain is from a study of T cells after yellow fever vaccination. Across the whole study: Preparation of the low-cell-number fractions used SMART-Seq v4 Ultra Low Input. Study-level findings and limits: A weaker secondary response peaked on day 5, the primary on day 15. A large majority of primary-vaccination clones showed up again after the booster (around 96% CD4, almost 90% CD8).

This clonotype was seen only a few times. Its matching antigen is unknown. Using its own MiXCR run on the 5' RACE reads, TCRdb lists one record per CDR3 protein. The sample has about 300,000 distinct CDR3 sequences; approximately 10% are singletons. This receptor was taken from a man between 18 and 35 years old who received the YFV17D yellow fever vaccine. The source was CD4+ T cells sorted from PBMCs, collected 5 days after the yellow fever booster vaccination.

The CDR3 reads CATSDPGGADTQYF. CDR3 DNA: TGTGCCACCAGTGATCCAGGTGGGGCCGATACGCAGTATTTT. The rearrangement joins TRBV24-1 to TRBJ2-3, with D possibly being TRBD1 (5 bases). The CDR3 has 14 amino acids. Trimming left V 3 bases short and J 6 bases short, with 12 bases between. The germline V gene encodes CDR1 KGHDR and CDR2 SFDVKD.